The 14 T cell receptor beta chains in this list originate from one sample, sequenced in a study of cytomegalovirus exposure and HLA in healthy donors. The PCR used 60 Vbeta and 13 Jbeta primers. TCRdb's copy holds only in-frame clones and misses some; the assay was immunoSEQ multiplex PCR. The sample contains around 170,000 clones, roughly 75% of which appear only once. What was sequenced was PBMCs. The receptors were sampled from a woman in her twenties or thirties in good health and CMV-seronegative.

This chain uses TRBV9 with TRBJ2-3; D gene ambiguous. The germline gives CDR1 SGDLS, CDR2 YYNGEE. The CDR3 is made up of 14 amino acids. V dropped 8 bases and J dropped 2 bases, with 15 bases sitting between them. For the CDR3, the DNA is TGTGCCAGGACTGACGATCGTGCCACAGATACGCAGTATTTT. Residues: CARTDDRATDTQYF. Looking up the rest from reference TRBV9 and TRBJ2-3 gives the full variable domain: DSGVTQTPKHLITATGQRVTLRCSPRSGDLSVYWYQQSLDQGLQFLIQYYNGEERAKGNILERFSAQQFPDLHSELNLSSLELGDSALYFCARTDDRATDTQYFGPGTRLTVL.

The V and J genes are TRBV6-4 and TRBJ1-6; D unresolved. Germline V gives CDR1 MRHNA, CDR2 SNTAGT. This CDR3 spans 17 amino acids. V was cut by 0 bases and J by 4 bases, with 13 bases left in between. CDR3 in DNA: TGTGCCAGCAGTGACTCAATCGGGGAGGAGTATAATTCACCCCTCCACTTT. Its translation is CASSDSIGEEYNSPLHF.

V usage is TRBV5-6 and J usage is TRBJ1-1; 7 positions agree with TRBD1. The CDR3 is 13 amino acids. Germline values: CDR1 SGHDT, CDR2 YYEEEE. Trimming took 0 bases from V and 10 from J; bases not matched to a gene: 6. CDR3 DNA sequence: TGTGCCAGCAGCTTGGTTGGGACAGAGGTAGCTTTCTTT. As protein: CASSLVGTEVAFF.

V usage is TRBV7-8 and J usage is TRBJ2-1; 7 bases map to TRBD1. Germline lookup yields CDR1 SGHVS and CDR2 FQNEAQ. The CDR3 length is 16 residues. Germline trimming cut 6 bases from V and 6 bases from J; bases unmatched to any gene: 14. CDR3 protein: CASSESGGNFINEQFF. The CDR3 DNA reads TGTGCCAGCAGTGAATCAGGGGGAAATTTTATCAATGAGCAGTTCTTC.

The chain couples TRBV2 to TRBJ2-3, with 7 bases matching TRBD1. This CDR3 has 15 amino acids. Germline V gene lookup returns CDR1 SNHLY and CDR2 FYNNEI. The V gene end was trimmed by 3 bases and the J gene end by 0 bases; junction bases not matched to a gene: 3. CDR3 in DNA: TGTGCCAGCAGTGATGAGGGGGCAAGCACAGATACGCAGTATTTT. This encodes CASSDEGASTDTQYF. Full variable domain (missing parts from reference TRBV2 and TRBJ2-3): EPEVTQTPSHQVTQMGQEVILRCVPISNHLYFYWYRQILGQKVEFLVSFYNNEISEKSEIFDDQFSVERPDGSNFTLKIRSTKLEDSAMYFCASSDEGASTDTQYFGPGTRLTVL.

This clone turned up a few times. The gene calls are TRBV6-6 and TRBJ2-3; D is perhaps TRBD2 (5 bases). Germline lookup yields CDR1 MNHNY and CDR2 SVGAGI (reference sequence). Trimming left V 5 bases short and J 2 bases short, with 8 bases between. The CDR3 consists of 13 residues. The CDR3 nucleotides are TGTGCCAGCAGTGGCCGGGACACAGATACGCAGTATTTT. It is translated as CASSGRDTDTQYF.

CDR3 sequence: CASSSRTGGDEQYF. CDR3 bases: TGCGCCAGCAGTTCCAGGACAGGGGGCGACGAGCAGTACTTC. The genes are TRBV5-1 and TRBJ2-7; 11 bases agree with TRBD1. V gave up 5 bases and J gave up 5 bases; unmatched junction bases: 6. Germline V gene sequence: CDR1 SGHRS, CDR2 YFSETQ. CDR3 size: 14 residues. The entire variable domain, with the rest obtained from reference TRBV5-1 and TRBJ2-7, is as follows: KAGVTQTPRYLIKTRGQQVTLSCSPISGHRSVSWYQQTPGQGLQFLFEYFSETQRNKGNFPGRFSGRQFSNSRSEMNVSTLELGDSALYLCASSSRTGGDEQYFGPGTRLTVT.

The table lists this clone with a few counts. The chain combines TRBV10-1 with TRBJ1-1; D gene uncertain. This CDR3 has 13 amino acids. Germline values: CDR1 WNHNN, CDR2 SYGVQD (reference sequence). With 3 bases removed from V and 2 bases from J, the gap between germline ends came to 7 bases. The CDR3 is CASSDEANTEAFF. The CDR3 region has the DNA TGCGCCAGCAGTGATGAGGCCAACACTGAAGCTTTCTTT.

The V and J genes are TRBV19 and TRBJ1-3; D gene ambiguous. In germline, CDR1 is LNHDA, CDR2 SQIVND (reference sequence). Between the trimmed V and J ends, which lost 3 bases and 0 bases, there was a span of 3 bases. The CDR3 loop spans 13 amino acids. The CDR3 is CASSILSGNTIYF. CDR3 DNA: TGTGCCAGTAGTATCCTCTCTGGAAACACCATATATTTT. Supplemented by reference TRBV19 and TRBJ1-3, the full variable domain reads DGGITQSPKYLFRKEGQNVTLSCEQNLNHDAMYWYRQDPGQGLRLIYYSQIVNDFQKGDIAEGYSVSREKKESFPLTVTSAQKNPTAFYLCASSILSGNTIYFGEGSWLTVV.

J is TRBJ2-7 and V is TRBV9, with D perhaps TRBD1 (7 bases). Deletions cut 4 bases from V and 3 bases from J, with 26 bases between. The CDR3 is 18 residues long. Germline V gene sequence: CDR1 SGDLS, CDR2 YYNGEE. CDR3 DNA: TGTGCCAGCAGCCCCAGGAAAGTTGCGGGGACAGCAGACTACGAGCAGTACTTC. Translation: CASSPRKVAGTADYEQYF.

The CDR3 DNA reads TGTGCCAGCAGCCCCGGGACTAGCGGGGGGGTGGGCACAGATACGCAGTATTTT. Translation gives CASSPGTSGGVGTDTQYF. This chain uses TRBV11-2 with TRBJ2-3; 16 bases fit TRBD2. The CDR3 is 18 amino acids. V trimming: 5 bases; J trimming: 1 base; junction bases outside the gene matches: 6. The germline CDR1 and CDR2 sequences are SGHAT and FQNNGV. The whole variable domain, filled in from reference TRBV11-2 and TRBJ2-3, reads EAGVAQSPRYKIIEKRQSVAFWCNPISGHATLYWYQQILGQGPKLLIQFQNNGVVDDSQLPKDRFSAERLKGVDSTLKIQPAKLEDSAVYLCASSPGTSGGVGTDTQYFGPGTRLTVL.

A few counts support this clone. This chain joins TRBV19 and TRBJ1-6, with TRBD1 as a possible D gene (5 bases). CDR1 is LNHDA, CDR2 SQIVND, per germline (reference sequence). The CDR3 consists of 15 residues. The V and J ends lost 1 base and 4 bases respectively, with 8 bases between them. The CDR3 coding sequence is TGTGCCAGTAGTATAGTGCAGGGTTATAATTCACCCCTCCACTTT. Residues: CASSIVQGYNSPLHF.

This clone has a single count. The genes are TRBV2 and TRBJ2-7, with D perhaps TRBD1 (6 bases). CDR3 length equals 13 residues. Trimming stripped 6 bases from V and 4 bases from J, with 13 bases between. Germline V CDR1 and CDR2: SNHLY, FYNNEI. In DNA form, the CDR3 reads TGTGCCAGCAGCCCCGGGACACCGTACGAGCAGTACTTC. This translates into CASSPGTPYEQYF.

J is TRBJ2-5 and V is TRBV6-1; 9 nucleotides match TRBD1. Germline V gene sequence: CDR1 MNHNS, CDR2 SASEGT. With V trimmed by 8 bases and J by 4 bases, 11 bases remained unmatched. CDR3 length: 15 residues. The CDR3, as DNA: TGTGCCAGCGTAACCCGGGACAGGGCTCGAGAGACCCAGTACTTC. This sequence encodes CASVTRDRARETQYF.